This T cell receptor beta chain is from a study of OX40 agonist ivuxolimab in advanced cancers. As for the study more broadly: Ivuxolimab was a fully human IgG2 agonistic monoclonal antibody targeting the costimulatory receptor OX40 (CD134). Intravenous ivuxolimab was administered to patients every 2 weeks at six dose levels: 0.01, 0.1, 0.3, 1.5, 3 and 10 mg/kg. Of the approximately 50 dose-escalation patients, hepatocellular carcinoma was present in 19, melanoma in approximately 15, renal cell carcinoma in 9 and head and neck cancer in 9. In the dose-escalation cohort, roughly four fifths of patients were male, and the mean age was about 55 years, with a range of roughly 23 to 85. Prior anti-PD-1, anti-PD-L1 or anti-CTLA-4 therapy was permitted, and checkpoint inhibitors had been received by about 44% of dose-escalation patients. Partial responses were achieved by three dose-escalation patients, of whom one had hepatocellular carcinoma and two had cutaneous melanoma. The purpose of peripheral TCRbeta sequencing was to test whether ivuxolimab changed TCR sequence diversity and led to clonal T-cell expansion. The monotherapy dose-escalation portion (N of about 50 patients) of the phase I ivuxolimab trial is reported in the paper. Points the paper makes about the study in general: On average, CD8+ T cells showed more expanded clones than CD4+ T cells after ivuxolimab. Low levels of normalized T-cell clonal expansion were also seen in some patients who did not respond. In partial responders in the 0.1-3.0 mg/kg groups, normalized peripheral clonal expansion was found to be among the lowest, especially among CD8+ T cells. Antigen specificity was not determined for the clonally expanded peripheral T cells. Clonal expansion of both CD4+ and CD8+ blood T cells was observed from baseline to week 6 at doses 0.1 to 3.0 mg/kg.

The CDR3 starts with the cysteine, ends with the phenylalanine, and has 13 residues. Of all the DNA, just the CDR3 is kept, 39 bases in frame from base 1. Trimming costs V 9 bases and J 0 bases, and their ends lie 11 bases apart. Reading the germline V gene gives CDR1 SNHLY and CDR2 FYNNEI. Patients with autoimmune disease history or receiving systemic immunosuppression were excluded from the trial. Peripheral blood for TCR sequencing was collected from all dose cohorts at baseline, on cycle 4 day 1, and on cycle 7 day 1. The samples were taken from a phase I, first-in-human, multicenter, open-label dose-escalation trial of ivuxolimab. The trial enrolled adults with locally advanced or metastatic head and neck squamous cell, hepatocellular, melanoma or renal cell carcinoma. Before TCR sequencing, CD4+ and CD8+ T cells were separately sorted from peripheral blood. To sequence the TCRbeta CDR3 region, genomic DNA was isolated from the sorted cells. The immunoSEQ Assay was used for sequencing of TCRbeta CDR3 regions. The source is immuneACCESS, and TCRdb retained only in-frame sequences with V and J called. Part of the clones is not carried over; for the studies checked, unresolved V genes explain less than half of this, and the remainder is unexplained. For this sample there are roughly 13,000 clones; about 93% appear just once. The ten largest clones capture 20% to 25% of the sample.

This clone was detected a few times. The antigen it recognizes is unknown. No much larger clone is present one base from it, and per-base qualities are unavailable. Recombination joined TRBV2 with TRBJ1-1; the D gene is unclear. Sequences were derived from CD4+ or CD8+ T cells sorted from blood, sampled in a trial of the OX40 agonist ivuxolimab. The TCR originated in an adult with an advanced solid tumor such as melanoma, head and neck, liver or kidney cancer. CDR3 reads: CAREGDMNTEAFF. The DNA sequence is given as TGTGCCAGGGAAGGTGACATGAACACTGAAGCTTTCTTT.